Presented here are 13 T cell receptor beta chains from one specimen sequenced in a study of shared clonotypes between healthy human individuals. TCRdb keeps only in-frame clones here, not all; method: immunoSEQ multiplex PCR. The data contain about 2 million clones, 90% to 95% of them seen just once; the ten biggest clones take up under 0.15%. The specimen was naive CD4+ T cells sorted from blood. Subset: CD45RA+ positively selected. The source of these receptors is a young man in good health.

The rearrangement joins TRBV25-1 to TRBJ2-1; D may be TRBD1 or TRBD2 (5 bases each). Trimming pared 4 bases from V and 6 bases from J, leaving 13 bases between. Germline CDR1 MGHDK, CDR2 SYGVNS. This CDR3 contains 14 residues. The CDR3 DNA sequence: TGTGCCAGCAGTGTGAGGGGACGGGGCAATGAGCAGTTCTTC. Translating it yields CASSVRGRGNEQFF. The variable domain in full, with the rest retrieved from reference TRBV25-1 and TRBJ2-1, is EADIYQTPRYLVIGTGKKITLECSQTMGHDKMYWYQQDPGMELHLIHYSYGVNSTEKGDLSSESTVSRIRTEHFPLTLESARPSHTSQYLCASSVRGRGNEQFFGPGTRLTVL.

Only one count was recorded for this clone. V and J are TRBV19 and TRBJ2-7; D unclear. Per the germline V gene, CDR1 is LNHDA and CDR2 is SQIVND (reference sequence). The V and J ends lost 4 bases and 6 bases respectively, with 7 bases between them. The CDR3 runs to 11 residues. CDR3 amino acids: CASSTLGEQYF. The CDR3 DNA reads as TGTGCCAGTAGTACACTCGGCGAGCAGTACTTC.

The CDR3 region is CASSPYQVSSGANVLTF. CDR3 in DNA: TGTGCCAGCTCACCATACCAGGTTTCCTCTGGGGCCAACGTCCTGACTTTC. V usage is TRBV18 and J usage is TRBJ2-6; D gene unclear. Germline V gene lookup returns CDR1 KGHSH and CDR2 LQKENI. Trimming cost V 2 bases and J 0 bases, with 11 bases left between them. The CDR3 consists of 17 residues.

The rearrangement joins TRBV5-6 to TRBJ2-6; D is uncertain. The CDR3 is 13 residues long. Trimming cost V 4 bases and J 3 bases, with 5 bases left between them. Per germline, CDR1 SGHDT and CDR2 YYEEEE. Here the CDR3 DNA reads TGTGCCAGCAGCCTCCGTGGGGCCAACGTCCTGACTTTC. It encodes CASSLRGANVLTF.

The rearrangement joins TRBV10-3 to TRBJ1-1, with D tentatively TRBD1 (5 bases). The CDR3 has 13 amino acids. V was shortened by 9 bases and J by 0 bases, with 11 bases between the two germline ends. Germline CDR1 is ENHRY and CDR2 is SYGVKD. The CDR3 spells CAMAATVNTEAFF. The CDR3 DNA reads as TGTGCCATGGCCGCGACAGTGAACACTGAAGCTTTCTTT.

This chain uses TRBV30 with TRBJ1-4, with unresolved D. The ends were cut back, 2 bases at V and 4 bases at J, with 8 bases in the middle. This CDR3 contains 13 residues. Germline V gene data show CDR1 as GTSNPN and CDR2 as SVGIG (reference sequence). CDR3 bases: TGTGCCTGGAGTTACACTCTTAATGAAAAACTGTTTTTT. This sequence encodes CAWSYTLNEKLFF.

The chain links TRBV9 to TRBJ2-7, with TRBD2 matching over 10 bases. This CDR3 has 17 residues. CDR1 and CDR2 from the germline V gene are SGDLS and YYNGEE. V was pared by 0 bases and J by 5 bases, with 11 bases of the junction left unmatched. The CDR3 protein is CASSVGVSGRANHEQYF. The CDR3 DNA reads as TGTGCCAGCAGCGTAGGCGTGAGCGGGAGGGCCAACCACGAGCAGTACTTC.

The chain uses TRBV6-5 and TRBJ1-5, with 7 bases identical to TRBD1. This CDR3 is 14 amino acids long. The germline V gene encodes CDR1 MNHEY and CDR2 SVGAGI. The junction had 3 bases not matched to a gene; V was cut back by 6 bases and J by 1 base. In DNA, the CDR3 is TGTGCCAGCAGAAGACAGGGAAGCAATCAGCCCCAGCATTTT. It translates to CASRRQGSNQPQHF.

This chain uses TRBV2 with TRBJ2-5; no definite D call. CDR3 size: 10 residues. Germline V CDR1 and CDR2: SNHLY, FYNNEI. The V end was cut by 5 bases, the J end by 8 bases, with 6 bases between. In nucleotides, the CDR3 is TGTGCCAGCAGTAGTAGCACCCAGTACTTC. This sequence encodes CASSSSTQYF.

Note on this clone: The same CDR3 arises from other DNA sequences in this sample as well. The chain has TRBV18 and TRBJ1-2, with a possible D match to TRBD1 (5 bases). The V end lost 2 bases, the J end lost 1 base, and 8 bases lay between the germline ends. The CDR3 contains 14 residues. Per the germline V gene, CDR1 is KGHSH and CDR2 is LQKENI. CDR3 DNA: TGTGCCAGCTCACCAACGGGGGGTAACTATGGCTACACCTTC. Protein sequence: CASSPTGGNYGYTF. Together with reference TRBV18 and TRBJ1-2, the CDR3 gives the full variable domain: NAGVMQNPRHLVRRRGQEARLRCSPMKGHSHVYWYRQLPEEGLKFMVYLQKENIIDESGMPKERFSAEFPKEGPSILRIQQVVRGDSAAYFCASSPTGGNYGYTFGSGTRLTVV.

V gene TRBV7-2 combines with J gene TRBJ1-6, with 7 positions matching TRBD1. Germline V gene lookup returns CDR1 SGHTA and CDR2 FQGNSA. V was clipped by 2 bases and J by 6 bases; unmatched bases: 7. The CDR3 has 16 residues. CDR3 nucleotides: TGTGCCAGCAGCTTATGGACAGGACTCCTTAATTCACCCCTCCACTTT. Translating gives CASSLWTGLLNSPLHF. The whole variable domain, filled in from reference TRBV7-2 and TRBJ1-6, reads GAGVSQSPSNKVTEKGKDVELRCDPISGHTALYWYRQSLGQGLEFLIYFQGNSAPDKSGLPSDRFSAERTGGSVSTLTIQRTQQEDSAVYLCASSLWTGLLNSPLHFGNGTRLTVT.

The gene calls are TRBV5-1 and TRBJ2-7; perhaps TRBD1 as D (6 bases). CDR3 length: 16 residues. Trimming left V 4 bases short and J 1 base short, with 18 bases between. Germline CDR1 and CDR2: SGHRS and YFSETQ. CDR3 protein: CASSAGQFSISYEQYF. The CDR3 nucleotides read TGCGCCAGCAGCGCCGGACAGTTTAGCATTTCCTACGAGCAGTACTTC.

The V and J genes are TRBV19 and TRBJ1-6; 10 bases align to TRBD1. V lost 3 bases to trimming and J lost 0 bases; unmatched junction nucleotides: 11. Per germline, CDR1 LNHDA and CDR2 SQIVND (reference sequence). The length of the CDR3 is 20 residues. CDR3 sequence (DNA): TGTGCCAGTAGTATGGGTCTCCGGGACAGGGGCCGCTCCTATAATTCACCCCTCCACTTT. This encodes CASSMGLRDRGRSYNSPLHF.